Shown below are 24 T cell receptor beta chains from a single sample sequenced in a study of blood T cell repertoires in COVID-19. Produced via immunoSEQ multiplex PCR; TCRdb's table is partial and in-frame only. This sample has some 220,000 clones; roughly 80% occur once, and the top ten carry approximately 1.3%. The sequencing sample was made of PBMCs or T cells enriched from blood (not recorded which). The receptors here all came from a woman aged 40 to 50 with acute COVID-19.

This clone has at least ten counts. J is TRBJ2-7 and V is TRBV6-6; D perhaps matches TRBD2 (6 bases). Germline lookup yields CDR1 MNHNY and CDR2 SVGAGI (reference sequence). V lost 7 bases and J 3 bases, leaving 16 bases between the germline ends. This CDR3 comprises 14 residues. The DNA of the CDR3 is TGTGCCAGCACGGTAGGGACGGGACTCTACGAGCAGTACTTC. Translated, it gives CASTVGTGLYEQYF.

CDR3 DNA sequence: TGTGCCAGCAGCCAATTGAGAACGGCTGAAGCTTTCTTT. Translation gives CASSQLRTAEAFF. V gene TRBV3-1 (or the pseudogene TRBV3-2) combines with J gene TRBJ1-1; D unresolved. There are 13 residues in the CDR3. Trimming shortened V by 2 bases and J by 6 bases, and 10 bases separated the two germline ends. Germline V gives CDR1 LGHDT, CDR2 YNNKEL (reference sequence).

The chain's CDR3 is CASSLAPGLERAKQFF. The CDR3 DNA follows: TGCGCCAGCAGCTTGGCCCCGGGACTAGAGAGGGCTAAGCAGTTCTTC. This rearrangement joins TRBV5-1 to TRBJ2-1, with TRBD2 matching 8 bases. The CDR3 is 16 amino acids. The junction had 13 bases not matched to a gene; V was cut back by 0 bases and J by 11 bases. Germline CDR1 and CDR2: SGHRS and YFSETQ. The full variable domain, with the rest looked up from reference TRBV5-1 and TRBJ2-1, is KAGVTQTPRYLIKTRGQQVTLSCSPISGHRSVSWYQQTPGQGLQFLFEYFSETQRNKGNFPGRFSGRQFSNSRSEMNVSTLELGDSALYLCASSLAPGLERAKQFFGPGTRLTVL.

V gene TRBV3-1 (or the pseudogene TRBV3-2) combines with J gene TRBJ2-1; 7 bases line up with TRBD2. The germline V gene encodes CDR1 LGHDT and CDR2 YNNKEL (reference sequence). The length of the CDR3 is 16 residues. V dropped 5 bases and J dropped 7; count of bases not matched to a gene: 14. CDR3 DNA sequence: TGTGCCAGCAGCTCCTCCCAGCGGGGCACCTTAAATGAGCAGTTCTTC. This sequence encodes CASSSSQRGTLNEQFF.

V and J are TRBV3-1 (or the pseudogene TRBV3-2) and TRBJ2-1, with D unclear. Germline V gene data show CDR1 as LGHDT and CDR2 as YNNKEL (reference sequence). The length of the CDR3 is 16 residues. V was cut by 1 base and J by 0 bases, with 10 bases left in between. The CDR3 spells CASSQAQQSSYNEQFF. The DNA for the CDR3 is TGTGCCAGCAGCCAAGCTCAACAGAGCTCCTACAATGAGCAGTTCTTC.

This chain links TRBV7-2 with TRBJ1-1; D not certain. CDR1 is SGHTA and CDR2 is FQGNSA in the germline V gene. Trimming pared 3 bases from V and 1 base from J, leaving 6 bases between. The CDR3 is 13 amino acids. The CDR3 sequence: CASSFRQNTEAFF. The CDR3 nucleotides are TGTGCCAGCAGCTTCAGACAGAACACTGAAGCTTTCTTT.

The genes are TRBV28 and TRBJ2-1; 15 bases are a match to TRBD2. There are 19 residues in the CDR3. After removal of 6 bases from V and 1 base from J, the junction contained 10 bases not matched to a gene. From germline, CDR1 is MDHEN and CDR2 SYDVKM. The CDR3 spells CASSPNGLAGGPSYNEQFF. Written as DNA, the CDR3 is TGTGCCAGCAGCCCGAACGGACTAGCGGGAGGGCCTTCCTACAATGAGCAGTTCTTC.

V is TRBV5-6 and J is TRBJ2-2; 10 nucleotides align to TRBD1. The CDR3 sequence is 15 residues long. J was trimmed by 5 bases and V by 4 bases; bases with no gene match: 5. Germline values: CDR1 SGHDT, CDR2 YYEEEE. As DNA, the CDR3 is TGTGCCAGCAGCAGGGACAGGGGAAGGACCGGGGAGCTGTTTTTT. Encoded protein: CASSRDRGRTGELFF.

The V call is TRBV5-1, the J call TRBJ1-4; D call uncertain. V dropped 0 bases and J dropped 0 bases, with 6 bases sitting between them. The CDR3 covers 15 residues. Germline CDR1 is SGHRS and CDR2 is YFSETQ. CDR3 bases: TGCGCCAGCAGCTTGGCCCAGTCAACTAATGAAAAACTGTTTTTT. It codes for CASSLAQSTNEKLFF. The full variable domain, with the rest looked up from reference TRBV5-1 and TRBJ1-4, is KAGVTQTPRYLIKTRGQQVTLSCSPISGHRSVSWYQQTPGQGLQFLFEYFSETQRNKGNFPGRFSGRQFSNSRSEMNVSTLELGDSALYLCASSLAQSTNEKLFFGSGTQLSVL.

The gene calls are TRBV5-1 and TRBJ1-5, with 11 nucleotides matching TRBD1. The CDR3 extends over 15 amino acids. Trimming took 4 bases from V and 5 from J; bases not matched to a gene: 5. Germline V gene lookup returns CDR1 SGHRS and CDR2 YFSETQ. CDR3 nucleotide sequence: TGCGCCAGCAGCCCCGGGACAGGGGGGCATCAGCCCCAGCATTTT. Translating gives CASSPGTGGHQPQHF.

This clone came up once. The chain has TRBV3-1 (or the pseudogene TRBV3-2) and TRBJ1-2; 7 bases match TRBD1. With 0 bases clipped from V and 4 bases from J, the junction kept 5 bases outside the gene matches. CDR3 length: 15 amino acids. The V gene's germline CDR1 is LGHDT and CDR2 YNNKEL (reference sequence). The CDR3 region has the DNA TGTGCCAGCAGCCAAGATTCTACAGGGGTCTATGGCTACACCTTC. Its protein product is CASSQDSTGVYGYTF.

In its sample, this clone was seen a few times. V gene TRBV20-1 combines with J gene TRBJ2-1; 10 bases are shared with TRBD2. Germline V gene sequence: CDR1 DFQATT, CDR2 SNEGSKA (reference sequence). This CDR3 comprises 14 residues. V was pared by 3 bases and J by 9 bases, with 8 bases of the junction left unmatched. The CDR3 loop reads CSASMASGGLEQFF. CDR3 DNA: TGCAGTGCTAGTATGGCTAGCGGGGGACTTGAGCAGTTCTTC.

This sequence joins TRBV5-1 and TRBJ1-3, with TRBD1 matching 7 bases. V trimming: 4 bases; J trimming: 4 bases; junction bases outside the gene matches: 5. Per germline, CDR1 SGHRS and CDR2 YFSETQ. The CDR3 is 14 amino acids. The CDR3: CASSTTGEGNTIYF. The CDR3 DNA reads TGCGCCAGCAGCACAACAGGGGAAGGAAACACCATATATTTT.

The gene calls are TRBV27 and TRBJ2-7; 8 positions match TRBD2. CDR1 is MNHEY, CDR2 SMNVEV, per germline (reference sequence). Unmatched junction bases numbered 11, after V lost 3 bases and J lost 7 bases. The CDR3 runs 15 residues. In DNA, the CDR3 is TGTGCCAGCAGTTTGATGGCGGGAGGTCCCCGGGAGCAGTACTTC. Protein sequence: CASSLMAGGPREQYF.

The gene calls are TRBV28 and TRBJ1-5; 10 nucleotides match TRBD1. Looked up from germline, CDR1 is MDHEN and CDR2 is SYDVKM. Germline trimming cut 4 bases from V and 6 bases from J; bases unmatched to any gene: 6. The CDR3 is 15 residues long. The CDR3 DNA is TGTGCCAGCAGTTCCACGACAGGGGGCGGTCAGCCCCAGCATTTT. Its protein product is CASSSTTGGGQPQHF.

This chain connects TRBV27 to TRBJ1-2; 9 bases agree with TRBD1. This CDR3 region has 16 residues. The germline gives CDR1 MNHEY, CDR2 SMNVEV (reference sequence). V shed 4 bases and J 0 bases; nucleotides not matched to a gene: 6. In DNA form, the CDR3 reads TGTGCCAGCAGTTACAGGGGGCAGAAGTCTAACTATGGCTACACCTTC. It is translated as CASSYRGQKSNYGYTF.

This clone was counted once. The chain couples TRBV4-1 to TRBJ2-2, with D hard to call. The germline V gene encodes CDR1 MGHRA and CDR2 YSYEKL. This CDR3 is 12 amino acids long. V lost 4 bases and J 6 bases, leaving 6 bases between the germline ends. CDR3 coding DNA: TGCGCCAGCAGCCCTGCGCCCGGGGAGCTGTTTTTT. It is translated as CASSPAPGELFF.

The chain joins TRBV3-1 (or the pseudogene TRBV3-2) to TRBJ1-5; 7 bases are shared with TRBD1. V lost 4 bases and J lost 4; bases outside the gene matches: 7. The germline CDR1 and CDR2 sequences are LGHDT and YNNKEL (reference sequence). The CDR3 covers 15 residues. DNA for the CDR3: TGTGCCAGCAGCCCCAGACAGGGACCGAATCAGCCCCAGCATTTT. It codes for CASSPRQGPNQPQHF.

V and J are TRBV29-1 and TRBJ2-1; 10 positions agree with TRBD1. The CDR3 consists of 14 residues. The V segment lost 0 bases and the J segment 8 bases; nucleotides outside the gene matches: 4. The germline gives CDR1 SQVTM, CDR2 ANQGSEA. This CDR3 is CSVEDGDRGYEQFF. The CDR3 bases are TGCAGCGTTGAAGATGGGGACAGGGGCTATGAGCAGTTCTTC.

The chain has TRBV9 and TRBJ2-1; perhaps TRBD1 as D (6 bases). The germline gives CDR1 SGDLS, CDR2 YYNGEE. Trimming took 3 bases from V and 10 from J, leaving 8 bases between them. The CDR3 spans 11 residues. CDR3 in amino acids: CASSAGTEQFF. The CDR3 DNA is TGTGCCAGCAGCGCCGGGACAGAGCAGTTCTTC.

The V and J genes are TRBV3-1 (or the pseudogene TRBV3-2) and TRBJ2-1; 9 bases align to TRBD2. This CDR3 has 15 amino acids. CDR1 and CDR2 from the germline V gene are LGHDT and YNNKEL (reference sequence). Trimming took 1 base from V and 8 from J; bases not matched to a gene: 6. The CDR3 region is CASSQGSGRKDEQFF. The DNA of the CDR3 is TGTGCCAGCAGCCAAGGGAGCGGGAGGAAGGATGAGCAGTTCTTC.

The V call is TRBV7-3, the J call TRBJ2-1; 14 nucleotides match TRBD2. The CDR3 spans 18 residues. The germline V gene encodes CDR1 SGHTA and CDR2 FQGTGA. V lost 4 bases and J lost 5; bases outside the gene matches: 10. In DNA, the CDR3 is TGTGCCAGCAGCTCCCGGCGGACTAGCGGGAGGCAGAACAATGAGCAGTTCTTC. Residues: CASSSRRTSGRQNNEQFF.

This CDR3 is CASSYSVGQPFYEQYF. For the CDR3, the DNA is TGTGCCAGCAGTTACTCCGTGGGACAGCCCTTCTACGAGCAGTACTTC. The chain has TRBV6-5 and TRBJ2-7; 7 bases are a match to TRBD1. CDR1 MNHEY and CDR2 SVGAGI come from the germline V gene. This CDR3 comprises 16 residues. With V trimmed by 0 bases and J by 3 bases, 8 bases remained unmatched.

This chain joins TRBV14 and TRBJ1-1; D uncertain. The germline V gene has CDR1 SGHDN and CDR2 FVKESK. Deletions cut 1 base from V and 4 bases from J, with 7 bases between. The CDR3 extends over 13 amino acids. The DNA of the CDR3 is TGTGCCAGCAGCCAAGGCCCTACCACTGAAGCTTTCTTT. The encoded protein is CASSQGPTTEAFF.